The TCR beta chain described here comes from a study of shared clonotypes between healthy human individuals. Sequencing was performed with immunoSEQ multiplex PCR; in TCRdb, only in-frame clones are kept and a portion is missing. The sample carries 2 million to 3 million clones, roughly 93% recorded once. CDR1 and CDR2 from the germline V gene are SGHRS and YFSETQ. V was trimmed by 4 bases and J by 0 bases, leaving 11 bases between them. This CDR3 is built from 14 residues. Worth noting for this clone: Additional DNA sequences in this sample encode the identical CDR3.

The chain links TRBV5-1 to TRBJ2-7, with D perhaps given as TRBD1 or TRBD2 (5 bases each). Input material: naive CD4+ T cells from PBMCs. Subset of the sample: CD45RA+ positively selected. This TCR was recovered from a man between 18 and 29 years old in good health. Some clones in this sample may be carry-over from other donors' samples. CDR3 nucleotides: TGCGCCAGCAGCGGCACTGGGGGCTCCTACGAGCAGTACTTC. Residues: CASSGTGGSYEQYF. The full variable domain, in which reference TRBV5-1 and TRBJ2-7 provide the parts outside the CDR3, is KAGVTQTPRYLIKTRGQQVTLSCSPISGHRSVSWYQQTPGQGLQFLFEYFSETQRNKGNFPGRFSGRQFSNSRSEMNVSTLELGDSALYLCASSGTGGSYEQYFGPGTRLTVT.